Listed below are T cell receptor beta chains from one sample, sequenced in a study of cytomegalovirus exposure and HLA in healthy donors. Libraries were prepared by immunoSEQ multiplex PCR; TCRdb keeps only in-frame clonotypes and omits some of them. Counted here are some 140,000 clones, roughly 9.6% occurring once; the ten biggest clones make up roughly 6.4%. Material: PBMCs. These receptors all come from a woman aged 40 to 55 in good health and CMV-seropositive. Each CDR3 is given with its conserved first and last residue. D genes are given only for firm matches. A row's size may be missing; if present it is once, few, many or a size class.

J gene | clone size | D gene | CDR3 length | V gene | CDR3 DNA | CDR3 protein
TRBJ2-1 | few | TRBD1 | 15 | TRBV4-1 | TGCGCCAGCAGTTCAGGACAGGGGGCTTGGGATGAGCAGTTCTTC | CASSSGQGAWDEQFF
TRBJ2-1 | few | TRBD2 | 15 | TRBV12-5 | TGTGCTAGTGGCACCGGGACTAGCGGGGTCGATGAGCAGTTCTTC | CASGTGTSGVDEQFF
TRBJ2-7 | NA | NA | 14 | TRBV25-1 | TGTGCCAGCCAACCTACAGGGTTTTGGTACGAGCAGTACTTC | CASQPTGFWYEQYF
TRBJ2-5 | NA | NA | 13 | TRBV29-1 | TGCAGCGTTGCTTGGGTGGCGGGAGAGACCCAGTACTTC | CSVAWVAGETQYF
TRBJ2-1 | NA | TRBD1 | 15 | TRBV2 | TGTGCCAGCAGCCCTCCGGGACAGACTGACAATGAGCAGTTCTTC | CASSPPGQTDNEQFF
TRBJ2-7 | few | TRBD2 | 14 | TRBV7-9 | TGTGCCAGCAGCCTAACTAGCGGGGCCTACGAGCAGTACTTC | CASSLTSGAYEQYF
TRBJ2-7 | few | TRBD2 | 14 | TRBV27 | TGTGCCAGCAGTTTGAGGACTAGCGGTTACGAGCAGTACTTC | CASSLRTSGYEQYF
TRBJ1-2 | NA | NA | 12 | TRBV29-1 | TGCAGCGTTGAAGATACGACAGGTGGCTACACCTTC | CSVEDTTGGYTF
TRBJ1-1 | few | TRBD1 | 14 | TRBV7-9 | TGTGCCAGCAGTTTTGACAGGGCAAGCACTGAAGCTTTCTTT | CASSFDRASTEAFF
TRBJ1-3 | NA | NA | 14 | TRBV5-6 | TGTGCCAGCAGCTTTTATCTCCGGGGAAACACCATATATTTT | CASSFYLRGNTIYF
TRBJ1-1 | NA | NA | 15 | TRBV5-1 | TGCGCCAGCAGCGCCGTCGCGGGGGGCGGAACTGAAGCTTTCTTT | CASSAVAGGGTEAFF
TRBJ1-2 | NA | NA | 18 | TRBV4-3 | TGCGCCAGCAGCCAAGCCCCAGACACAAACCTGCTAAACTATGGCTACACCTTC | CASSQAPDTNLLNYGYTF
TRBJ2-1 | NA | NA | 14 | TRBV7-3 | TGTGCCAGCAGCCCCTACAGCTCCTACAATGAGCAGTTCTTC | CASSPYSSYNEQFF
TRBJ1-1 | NA | NA | 14 | TRBV10-2 | TGCGCCAGCAGTGAGGCGGACTTTAACACTGAAGCTTTCTTT | CASSEADFNTEAFF
TRBJ2-3 | few | NA | 13 | TRBV7-2 | TGTGCCAGCAGCTTGGGTACACAGGATACGCAGTATTTT | CASSLGTQDTQYF
TRBJ1-1 | few | TRBD1 | 16 | TRBV5-1 | TGCGCCAGCAGCCCCTCGACAGGGATGGCGAACACTGAAGCTTTCTTT | CASSPSTGMANTEAFF
TRBJ1-1 | NA | NA | 12 | TRBV10-3 | TGTGCCATCAGTGTGCCGGGGAGTGAAGCTTTCTTT | CAISVPGSEAFF
TRBJ2-7 | few | TRBD1 | 14 | TRBV10-3 | TGTGCCATCAGGGGGACAGGGGCACCCTACGAGCAGTACTTC | CAIRGTGAPYEQYF
TRBJ2-5 | NA | TRBD2 | 16 | TRBV7-2 | TGTGCCAGCAGCCCGGGACTAGCGGGGGCCCCGGAGACCCAGTACTTC | CASSPGLAGAPETQYF
TRBJ2-7 | NA | NA | 13 | TRBV5-4 | TGTGCCAGCAGCTGGGACACAGACTACGAGCAGTACTTC | CASSWDTDYEQYF
TRBJ2-1 | few | TRBD1 | 15 | TRBV6-1 | TGTGCCAGCAGTCCCTCAGGGGGAACCTACAATGAGCAGTTCTTC | CASSPSGGTYNEQFF
TRBJ1-4 | NA | TRBD1 | 15 | TRBV4-3 | TGCGCCAGCAGCCAAGATGGGACAGGGGGTGAAAAACTGTTTTTT | CASSQDGTGGEKLFF
TRBJ2-2 | NA | NA | 17 | TRBV10-2 | TGCGCCACCTCCCTGACCGGAGCCAGAGCGAACACCGGGGAGCTGTTTTTT | CATSLTGARANTGELFF
TRBJ1-6 | few | TRBD1 | 15 | TRBV7-2 | TGTGCCAGCAGTATACAGGGGGCTGAGAATTCACCCCTCCACTTT | CASSIQGAENSPLHF
TRBJ1-2 | few | NA | 13 | TRBV19 | TGTGCCAGGAGAGAGTATAGTAACTATGGCTACACCTTC | CARREYSNYGYTF
TRBJ2-7 | few | NA | 16 | TRBV5-4 | TGTGCCAGCAGCACCTCCCCCTCCGGGGGAGGCTACGAGCAGTACTTC | CASSTSPSGGGYEQYF
TRBJ2-6 | NA | NA | 15 | TRBV10-3 | TGTGCCATCAGTGAATCAGGGGCTGGGGCCAACGTCCTGACTTTC | CAISESGAGANVLTF
TRBJ2-7 | NA | TRBD1 | 11 | TRBV27 | TGTGCCAGCAGTCAGGGGGCCGAGCAGTACTTC | CASSQGAEQYF
TRBJ1-1 | many | NA | 15 | TRBV7-2 | TGTGCCAGCAGCTTAAGCAGGGCGGAAGGCACTGAAGCTTTCTTT | CASSLSRAEGTEAFF
TRBJ1-2 | NA | TRBD1 | 15 | TRBV19 | TGTGCCAGTAGTACGGACAGGGGGCCGAACTATGGCTACACCTTC | CASSTDRGPNYGYTF
TRBJ1-1 | NA | NA | 16 | TRBV10-2 | TGCGCCAGCAGTGTGGGGGCAGGGCGGGTTAACACTGAAGCTTTCTTT | CASSVGAGRVNTEAFF
TRBJ1-3 | NA | NA | 12 | TRBV9 | TGTGCCAGCGGGCTTGTCCGAAACACCATATATTTT | CASGLVRNTIYF
TRBJ2-2 | NA | NA | 13 | TRBV2 | TGTGCCTTTGGACAGCCGAACACCGGGGAGCTGTTTTTT | CAFGQPNTGELFF
TRBJ1-6 | few | NA | 14 | TRBV19 | TGTGCCAGTAGTATCTACAGGGTAAATTCACCCCTCCACTTT | CASSIYRVNSPLHF
TRBJ2-3 | NA | NA | 16 | TRBV4-3 | TGCGCCAGCAGCCAAGGGGGGACTGGTAGGACAGATACGCAGTATTTT | CASSQGGTGRTDTQYF
TRBJ1-5 | NA | TRBD1 | 15 | TRBV7-2 | TGTGCCAGCAGCCCAGGGGGCTTTAGCAATCAGCCCCAGCATTTT | CASSPGGFSNQPQHF
TRBJ1-2 | NA | TRBD1 | 16 | TRBV19 | TGTGCCAGTAACCAAAACAGGGGGCGATCCAACTATGGCTACACCTTC | CASNQNRGRSNYGYTF
TRBJ1-1 | few | NA | 16 | TRBV7-2 | TGTGCCAGCAGCTTAGGAGCAGGGGTTTTTCCGACTGAAGCTTTCTTT | CASSLGAGVFPTEAFF
TRBJ2-2 | NA | NA | 11 | TRBV6-5 | TGTGCCAGAACAGGGACCGGGGCGCTGTTTTTT | CARTGTGALFF
TRBJ2-2 | few | NA | 12 | TRBV19 | TGTGCCAGTAGTATCCAGACCGGGGAGCTGTTTTTT | CASSIQTGELFF
TRBJ1-5 | few | TRBD1 | 15 | TRBV7-8 | TGTGCCAGCAGCAGAAGGACAGGGACTGTGGTGCCCCAGCATTTT | CASSRRTGTVVPQHF
TRBJ2-7 | NA | TRBD2 | 17 | TRBV5-5 | TGTGCCAGCAGCTTTTGGCTAGCGGGGGTATTCAACTACGAGCAGTACTTC | CASSFWLAGVFNYEQYF